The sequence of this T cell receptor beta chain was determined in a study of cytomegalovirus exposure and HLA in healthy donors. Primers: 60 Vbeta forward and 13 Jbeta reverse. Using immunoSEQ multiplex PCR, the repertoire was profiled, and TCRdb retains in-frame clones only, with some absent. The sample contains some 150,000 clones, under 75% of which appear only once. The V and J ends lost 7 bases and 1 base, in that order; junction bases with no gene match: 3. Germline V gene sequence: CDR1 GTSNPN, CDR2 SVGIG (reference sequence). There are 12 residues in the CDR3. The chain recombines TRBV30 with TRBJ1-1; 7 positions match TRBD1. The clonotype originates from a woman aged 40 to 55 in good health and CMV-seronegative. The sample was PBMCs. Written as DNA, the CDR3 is TGTGCCTTTAACAGGGGGAACACTGAAGCTTTCTTT. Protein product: CAFNRGNTEAFF.